Below are 11 T cell receptor beta chains sequenced from a single sample in a study of T cell responses to AZD1222 COVID-19 vaccine. Clones were read by immunoSEQ multiplex PCR, and TCRdb kept only the in-frame ones, dropping some. This sample has roughly 180,000 clones, with under 95% found just once. The input for sequencing was peripheral blood, taken 28 days after the second AZD1222 dose. Every receptor here comes from an adult who received the AZD1222 COVID-19 vaccine.

The chain joins TRBV11-2 to TRBJ2-7; TRBD1 or TRBD2 may be the D gene (5 bases each). The CDR3 is 13 amino acids. The V gene's germline CDR1 is SGHAT and CDR2 FQNNGV. Trimming took 2 bases from V and 3 from J, leaving 8 bases between them. CDR3: CASSLPGRYEQYF. The CDR3 nucleotides read TGTGCCAGCAGCTTACCGGGACGCTACGAGCAGTACTTC.

The chain joins TRBV28 to TRBJ1-1; 9 bases map to TRBD1. V was clipped by 8 bases and J by 1 base; unmatched bases: 11. The CDR3 extends over 16 amino acids. Germline-derived CDR1 and CDR2 are MDHEN and SYDVKM. The CDR3 loop is CASFPPQGAGNTEAFF. CDR3 DNA sequence: TGTGCCAGCTTCCCGCCACAGGGGGCAGGGAACACTGAAGCTTTCTTT.

V and J are TRBV7-2 and TRBJ2-7; D possibly matches TRBD1 or TRBD2 (5 bases each). Germline CDR1 is SGHTA and CDR2 is FQGNSA. The CDR3 is made up of 14 amino acids. V gave up 2 bases and J gave up 1 base, with 9 bases separating them. CDR3 residues: CASSLLWGSYEQYF. CDR3 bases: TGTGCCAGCAGCTTACTTTGGGGGTCCTACGAGCAGTACTTC.

The CDR3 loop reads CASSSNSGSGDTQYF. In DNA, the CDR3 is TGTGCCAGCAGCTCCAATAGCGGGAGTGGGGATACGCAGTATTTT. This chain uses TRBV7-3 with TRBJ2-3; 9 nucleotides line up with TRBD2. The J segment lost 6 bases and the V segment lost 4 bases, leaving 8 bases of the junction unmatched. The CDR3 runs 15 residues. The V gene's germline CDR1 is SGHTA and CDR2 FQGTGA.

J is TRBJ2-1 and V is TRBV19; 11 bases match TRBD2. This CDR3 has 15 amino acids. Trimming took 5 bases from V and 6 from J; bases not matched to a gene: 6. Germline V lookup: CDR1 LNHDA, CDR2 SQIVND (reference sequence). The CDR3 coding sequence is TGTGCCAGTAGTTTTAGCGGGGGGGCCTCCAATGAGCAGTTCTTC. It is translated as CASSFSGGASNEQFF.

The chain links TRBV28 to TRBJ1-1; 7 bases line up with TRBD1. CDR1 is MDHEN, CDR2 SYDVKM, per germline. V was clipped by 4 bases and J by 3 bases; unmatched bases: 11. The CDR3 loop spans 16 amino acids. The CDR3 region is CASSSPRQGGDTEAFF. In nucleotides, the CDR3 is TGTGCCAGCAGTTCGCCGCGACAGGGAGGCGACACTGAAGCTTTCTTT. The whole variable domain, remainder taken from reference TRBV28 and TRBJ1-1, is DVKVTQSSRYLVKRTGEKVFLECVQDMDHENMFWYRQDPGLGLRLIYFSYDVKMKEKGDIPEGYSVSREKKERFSLILESASTNQTSMYLCASSSPRQGGDTEAFFGQGTRLTVV.

This clone was observed once. The V and J genes are TRBV7-9 and TRBJ1-1; perhaps TRBD1 as D (5 bases). The CDR3 contains 12 residues. Looked up from germline, CDR1 is SEHNR and CDR2 is FQNEAQ (reference sequence). The germline V and J ends were trimmed by 2 bases and 5 bases, with 6 bases remaining between them. CDR3 coding DNA: TGTGCCAGCAGCTTACGGGGGACTGAAGCTTTCTTT. It codes for CASSLRGTEAFF.

V and J are TRBV28 and TRBJ2-7, with D maybe TRBD1 (6 bases). The CDR3 is 15 amino acids. Germline CDR1 reads MDHEN; CDR2 reads SYDVKM. V gave up 6 bases and J gave up 5 bases, with 20 bases separating them. In DNA, the CDR3 is TGTGCCAGCAGCCTCCGAGGGGGTGGTTTCCACGAGCAGTACTTC. It yields the protein CASSLRGGGFHEQYF.

This clone came up once. The chain links TRBV6-2 or TRBV6-3 to TRBJ2-7; tentatively, D is TRBD2 (5 bases). V lost 0 bases to trimming and J lost 0 bases, with 18 bases between them. The CDR3 extends over 18 amino acids. The germline V gene has CDR1 MNHEY and CDR2 SVGEGT. CDR3 nucleotides: TGTGCCAGCAGTTACTCGAGGTTCACAGCGGCCGCCTCCTACGAGCAGTACTTC. It is translated as CASSYSRFTAAASYEQYF.

This chain links TRBV24-1 with TRBJ1-5; D is undetermined. The V end was cut by 4 bases, the J end by 7 bases, with 7 bases between. CDR3 length equals 12 residues. CDR1 KGHDR and CDR2 SFDVKD come from the germline V gene. CDR3 nucleotide sequence: TGTGCCACCAGTGAGGCAGGCCAGCCCCAGCATTTT. Its translation is CATSEAGQPQHF.

The chain employs TRBV5-1 and TRBJ1-4, with 9 positions matching TRBD1. CDR1 and CDR2 (germline): SGHRS, YFSETQ. V trimming: 4 bases; J trimming: 8 bases; junction bases outside the gene matches: 6. The CDR3 has 14 amino acids. Written as DNA, the CDR3 is TGCGCCAGCAGCAACGGGACAGGGAACGAAAAACTGTTTTTT. Its translation is CASSNGTGNEKLFF.